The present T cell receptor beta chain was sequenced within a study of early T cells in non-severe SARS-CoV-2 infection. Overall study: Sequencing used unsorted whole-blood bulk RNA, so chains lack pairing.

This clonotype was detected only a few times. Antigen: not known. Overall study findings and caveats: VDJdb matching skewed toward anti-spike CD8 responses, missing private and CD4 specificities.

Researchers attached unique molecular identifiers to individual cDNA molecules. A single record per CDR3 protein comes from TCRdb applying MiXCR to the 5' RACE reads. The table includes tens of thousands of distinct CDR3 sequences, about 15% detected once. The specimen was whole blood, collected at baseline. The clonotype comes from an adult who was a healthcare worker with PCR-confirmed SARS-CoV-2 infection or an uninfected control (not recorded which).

CDR3 coding DNA: TGTGCCAGCAGGTGGGGTTGGACAGATACGCAGTATTTT. It is translated as CASRWGWTDTQYF. The genes are TRBV7-2 and TRBJ2-3, with D uncertain. The V end was cut by 6 bases, the J end by 3 bases, with 10 bases between. From germline, CDR1 is SGHTA and CDR2 FQGNSA. This CDR3 contains 13 residues.